The following is a T cell receptor (beta chain) sequence with its context. Trimming stripped 5 bases from V and 1 base from J, with 11 bases between. Germline CDR1 and CDR2: MNHNS and SASEGT. This CDR3 comprises 14 residues. This entry is derived from a study of shared T cell receptors in the human thymus. Only in-frame clones appear in the TCRdb table, and some are missing; sequencing was by immunoSEQ multiplex PCR. The sample records some 640,000 clones, around 87% being singletons. These same data were also listed under a study on human thymus T cells. Per that study: The people who donated were healthy Finnish babies having corrective surgery for congenital heart defects. Corrective cardiac surgery supplied the resected thymus tissue. Thymic and blood repertoires appeared to display a bias in their usage of V and J genes. Related research reported highly overlapping thymic repertoires among unrelated individuals.

The source of this sequence is a boy under three years old with a congenital heart defect. V and J are TRBV6-1 and TRBJ1-1; D is perhaps TRBD1 (6 bases). The sequencing sample was made of thymocytes. The CDR3 DNA follows: TGTGCCAGCAGTAGGAAGGACAGGAACACTGAAGCTTTCTTT. Its translation: CASSRKDRNTEAFF.